A single T cell receptor (beta chain) is shown here with its context. What this receptor recognizes is not known. No qualities accompany the bases; no much larger clone lies one base away. Other DNA variants within this sample encode the same CDR3. This sample was taken from a study of technical replicates of blood from several donors listed by TCRdb under 2017. The protocol used for the library was the immunoSEQ multiplex PCR assay. Not all clones reach the TCRdb copy of this immuneACCESS table, which keeps in-frame sequences only. Checked studies attribute under half of the gap to unresolved V genes and leave the rest unexplained. A total of fewer than 85,000 clones appear in this sample, more than 90% of them only once. Of the sample, 4% to 5% is held by the ten largest clones. The clonotype originates from a human donor in good health. Some clones in this sample may be carry-over from other donors' samples. Sequencing was carried out using PBMCs.

The encoded CDR3 is CASSYAETQYF. The DNA is TGTGCCAGCAGTTATGCGGAGACCCAGTACTTC. This receptor chain uses TRBV6-5 and TRBJ2-5; there is no confident call for the D gene. The CDR3 sequence holds 11 residues, the cysteine and phenylalanine included. Just the 33-base CDR3 DNA is kept, in frame starting at base 1. The germline V gene encodes CDR1 MNHEY and CDR2 SVGAGI. Cut back by 3 bases and 5 bases, the V and J ends lie 4 bases apart.